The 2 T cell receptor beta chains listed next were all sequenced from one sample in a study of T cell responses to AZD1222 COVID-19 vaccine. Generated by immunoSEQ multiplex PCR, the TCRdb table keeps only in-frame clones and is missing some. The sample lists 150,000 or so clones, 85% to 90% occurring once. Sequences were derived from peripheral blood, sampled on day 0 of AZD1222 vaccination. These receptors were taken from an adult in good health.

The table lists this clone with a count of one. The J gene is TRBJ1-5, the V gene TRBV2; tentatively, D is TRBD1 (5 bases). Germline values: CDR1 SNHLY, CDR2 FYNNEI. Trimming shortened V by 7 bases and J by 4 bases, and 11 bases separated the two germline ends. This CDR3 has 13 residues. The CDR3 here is CASTRQKNQPQHF. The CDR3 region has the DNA TGTGCCAGCACCAGACAGAAAAATCAGCCCCAGCATTTT.

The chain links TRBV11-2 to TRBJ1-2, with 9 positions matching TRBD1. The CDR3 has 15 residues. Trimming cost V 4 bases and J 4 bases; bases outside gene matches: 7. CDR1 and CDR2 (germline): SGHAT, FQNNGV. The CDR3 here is CASSSLRQGGYGYTF. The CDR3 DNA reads TGTGCCAGCAGCTCGCTCCGACAGGGGGGCTATGGCTACACCTTC.